This entry features one T cell receptor beta chain sequence. The data were obtained in a study of glioma-infiltrating T cells after dendritic cell vaccination. Sample time point: after dendritic cell vaccination, including at tumor progression/relapse. The CDR3 contains 14 residues. V lost 5 bases to trimming and J lost 7 bases; unmatched junction nucleotides: 9. CDR1 is SGHTA, CDR2 FQGNSA, per germline. TCRdb's table, derived via immunoSEQ multiplex PCR, lists solely in-frame clones and lacks some. This table has around 83,000 clones, 85% appearing once. The specimen was blood, collected after dendritic cell vaccination. This TCR came from a human donor with glioblastoma. The rearrangement joins TRBV7-2 to TRBJ2-7; 9 nucleotides agree with TRBD2. CDR3 protein: CASSQTSGRGEQYF. In DNA form, the CDR3 reads TGTGCCAGCAGCCAGACTAGCGGACGGGGGGAGCAGTACTTC.